A single sample is the source of the 27 T cell receptor beta chains below, sequenced in a study of vaccination effects on CD4 cells after COVID-19. Sequencing followed a ViraFEST assay step that expanded antigen-specific CD4+ T cells with viral peptide pools. Following a 10-day culture, CD4+ T cells were purified. Vaccine administered to participants consisted of two doses of either BNT162b2 or mRNA-1273. Sequenced by immunoSEQ multiplex PCR; TCRdb stores in-frame clones only, minus some. This sample has some 61,000 clones, with around three quarters found just once. These receptors lack a known antigen. The source material was CD4+ T cells from PBMCs cultured with HCoV-OC43 spike peptides, sampled after COVID-19 vaccination. Subset defined: HCoV-OC43 spike overlapping peptide pool stimulation. The receptors stem from a human donor who received a COVID-19 vaccine.

V and J are TRBV3-1 (or the pseudogene TRBV3-2) and TRBJ2-1, with a possible D match to TRBD2 (6 bases). The V gene lost 5 bases and the J gene lost 10 bases, with 9 bases spanning the gap. This CDR3 region has 11 residues. Germline CDR1 LGHDT, CDR2 YNNKEL (reference sequence). CDR3 bases: TGTGCCAGCAGCACCGCGGGGGAGCAGTTCTTC. This sequence encodes CASSTAGEQFF.

The chain links TRBV5-6 to TRBJ2-2; D gene unclear. CDR1 is SGHDT and CDR2 is YYEEEE in the germline V gene. The length of the CDR3 is 13 residues. The germline V and J ends were trimmed by 10 bases and 0 bases, with 10 bases remaining between them. This CDR3 is CASVVSNTGELFF. CDR3 in DNA: TGTGCCTCGGTGGTCTCGAACACCGGGGAGCTGTTTTTT. The complete variable domain, with remaining parts taken from reference TRBV5-6 and TRBJ2-2, reads DAGVTQSPTHLIKTRGQQVTLRCSPKSGHDTVSWYQQALGQGPQFIFQYYEEEERQRGNFPDRFSGHQFPNYSSELNVNALLLGDSALYLCASVVSNTGELFFGEGSRLTVL.

The chain carries TRBV11-2 and TRBJ2-7, with no clear D. The germline V and J ends were trimmed by 2 bases and 3 bases, with 8 bases remaining between them. CDR3 length: 13 amino acids. Per germline, CDR1 SGHAT and CDR2 FQNNGV. CDR3 amino acids: CASSLKGSYEQYV. The CDR3 DNA reads as TGTGCCAGCAGCTTAAAGGGCAGCTACGAGCAGTACGTC.

The rearrangement joins TRBV21-1 to TRBJ2-1; the table's D call TRBD1 went unverified against the DNA. TRBV21-1 counts as a pseudogene. The CDR3 runs to 17 residues. The CDR3 is CASSTLQGPLPYNEQFF. As DNA, the CDR3 is TGTGCCAGCAGCACCCTACAGGGGCCCCTTCCGTACAATGAGCAGTTCTTC.

The genes are TRBV7-2 and TRBJ2-2; D possibly corresponds to TRBD2 (6 bases). Trimming left V 0 bases short and J 2 bases short, with 10 bases between. Germline CDR1 reads SGHTA; CDR2 reads FQGNSA. This CDR3 comprises 16 residues. The CDR3 sequence: CASSLAFGTNTGELFF. CDR3 coding DNA: TGTGCCAGCAGCTTAGCTTTTGGGACTAACACCGGGGAGCTGTTTTTT. Supplemented by reference TRBV7-2 and TRBJ2-2, the full variable domain reads GAGVSQSPSNKVTEKGKDVELRCDPISGHTALYWYRQSLGQGLEFLIYFQGNSAPDKSGLPSDRFSAERTGGSVSTLTIQRTQQEDSAVYLCASSLAFGTNTGELFFGEGSRLTVL.

The chain recombines TRBV6-5 with TRBJ2-5; D is uncertain. Germline values: CDR1 MNHEY, CDR2 SVGAGI. The CDR3 sequence is 12 residues long. Trimming removed 6 bases from V and 2 bases from J, with 7 bases in between. CDR3 loop: CASRSWQETQYF. The CDR3 DNA is TGTGCCAGCAGAAGCTGGCAAGAGACCCAGTACTTC.

J is TRBJ2-5 and V is TRBV7-3, with 7 positions matching TRBD2. Trimming cost V 3 bases and J 2 bases; bases outside gene matches: 6. The CDR3 loop spans 15 amino acids. Germline V gene sequence: CDR1 SGHTA, CDR2 FQGTGA. This CDR3 reads CASSLYAGEQETQYF. The DNA of the CDR3 is TGTGCCAGCAGCTTGTATGCGGGGGAACAAGAGACCCAGTACTTC.

A few counts support this clone. V gene TRBV2 combines with J gene TRBJ2-5; 9 bases fit TRBD1. V lost 9 bases, J lost 5 bases, and 10 bases stayed unmatched. This CDR3 comprises 14 residues. Germline CDR1 SNHLY, CDR2 FYNNEI. Here the CDR3 reads CASEGGQGSETQYF. In DNA, the CDR3 is TGTGCCAGTGAAGGGGGACAGGGTTCGGAGACCCAGTACTTC.

This clone was observed a few times. This chain joins TRBV7-3 and TRBJ1-2; unclear D gene. The CDR3 runs to 12 residues. Germline V gene lookup returns CDR1 SGHTA and CDR2 FQGTGA. Trimming pared 5 bases from V and 9 bases from J, leaving 13 bases between. In nucleotides, the CDR3 is TGTGCCAGCAGCCCAGGTCTACACAGCTACACCTTC. This sequence encodes CASSPGLHSYTF.

This chain links TRBV7-9 with TRBJ1-2; 7 bases align to TRBD1. V lost 7 bases to trimming and J lost 7 bases; unmatched junction nucleotides: 6. The germline V gene encodes CDR1 SEHNR and CDR2 FQNEAQ (reference sequence). The CDR3 runs to 12 residues. The CDR3 DNA reads as TGTGCCAGCACCCTACAGGGGACTGGCTACACCTTC. As protein: CASTLQGTGYTF.

The V gene is TRBV2, the J gene TRBJ1-2; TRBD1 is a possible D gene (6 bases). The germline V and J ends were trimmed by 4 bases and 5 bases, with 11 bases remaining between them. Germline loops: CDR1 SNHLY, CDR2 FYNNEI. The CDR3 totals 13 residues. This CDR3 is CASSVQGTYGYTF. CDR3 DNA sequence: TGTGCCAGCAGTGTTCAGGGGACGTATGGCTACACCTTC.

This clone was picked up a small number of times. V and J are TRBV28 and TRBJ1-1; TRBD1 might be the D (5 bases). The V end lost 4 bases, the J end lost 0 bases, and 15 bases lay between the germline ends. Germline CDR1 is MDHEN and CDR2 is SYDVKM. The CDR3 consists of 16 residues. The CDR3 nucleotides read TGTGCCAGCAGTTCCCCCCCCGGGACCGTGAACACTGAAGCTTTCTTT. Its translation is CASSSPPGTVNTEAFF.

This clone appeared a single time. The chain couples TRBV5-1 to TRBJ1-1; no clear D gene. The CDR3 is made up of 16 amino acids. Germline V lookup: CDR1 SGHRS, CDR2 YFSETQ. V was trimmed by 0 bases and J by 4 bases, leaving 16 bases between them. CDR3 sequence reads: CASSLEVGQLSTEAFF. For the CDR3, the DNA is TGCGCCAGCAGCTTGGAAGTAGGCCAGTTAAGCACTGAAGCTTTCTTT.

This chain uses TRBV18 with TRBJ2-7; a possible D gene is TRBD2 (6 bases). The germline CDR1 and CDR2 sequences are KGHSH and LQKENI. Trimming pared 6 bases from V and 5 bases from J, leaving 14 bases between. This CDR3 is 13 amino acids long. In DNA form, the CDR3 reads TGTGCCAGCTCGGAGGGACCGGCTCACGAGCAGTACGTC. As protein: CASSEGPAHEQYV.

The rearrangement joins TRBV5-8 to TRBJ2-5; no clear D gene. The length of the CDR3 is 10 residues. CDR1 and CDR2 (germline): SGHTS, YDEGEE. V shed 7 bases and J shed 6 bases, with 7 bases lying between them. The CDR3 nucleotides read TGTGCCAGCCCCGGTCAGACCCAGTACTTC. This sequence encodes CASPGQTQYF.

The chain carries TRBV12-3 or TRBV12-4 and TRBJ1-4; perhaps TRBD1 as D (5 bases). The CDR3 is made up of 11 amino acids. The V gene lost 6 bases and the J gene lost 14 bases, with 13 bases spanning the gap. The CDR3, as DNA: TGTGCCAGCAGCAACGGACAATTGCTGTTTTTT. It specifies CASSNGQLLFF.

This chain joins TRBV6-5 and TRBJ2-5; maybe TRBD1 (5 bases). V shed 6 bases and J shed 7 bases, with 15 bases lying between them. Per germline, CDR1 MNHEY and CDR2 SVGAGI. CDR3 length: 13 residues. CDR3 in DNA: TGTGCCAGCAGCCAAGAACCAGGGCCGACCCAGTACTTC. Its protein is CASSQEPGPTQYF.

The chain recombines TRBV5-6 with TRBJ2-1; 7 bases fit TRBD1. With 5 bases clipped from V and 0 bases from J, the junction kept 8 bases outside the gene matches. The CDR3 spans 16 residues. The germline gives CDR1 SGHDT, CDR2 YYEEEE. CDR3 residues: CASSGRQGASYNEQFF. The CDR3 DNA follows: TGTGCCAGCAGTGGACGACAGGGAGCCTCCTACAATGAGCAGTTCTTC.

The gene calls are TRBV10-3 and TRBJ2-1; D might be TRBD2 (6 bases). The length of the CDR3 is 15 residues. The germline V and J ends were trimmed by 3 bases and 8 bases, with 17 bases remaining between them. CDR1 ENHRY and CDR2 SYGVKD come from the germline V gene. The CDR3 DNA is TGTGCCATCAGTGAAGTACGGGGGTTGAAGGATGAGCAGTTCTTC. This encodes CAISEVRGLKDEQFF.

This clone was picked up a small number of times. J is TRBJ1-6 and V is TRBV7-3; the match to TRBD1 covers 8 bases. CDR3 length: 16 amino acids. Germline assignment: CDR1 SGHTA and CDR2 FQGTGA. The trim removed 6 bases at V and 10 bases at J, leaving 14 bases unmatched. Written as DNA, the CDR3 is TGTGCCAGCAGTTTACAGGGGGGTAAAGGTTTATCACCCCTCCACTTT. It codes for CASSLQGGKGLSPLHF.

The chain joins TRBV9 to TRBJ2-5; tentative D call: TRBD2 (6 bases). Germline CDR1 SGDLS, CDR2 YYNGEE. V lost 0 bases to trimming and J lost 2 bases, with 14 bases between them. This CDR3 is built from 16 residues. CDR3 in DNA: TGTGCCAGCAGCGTAGTCCTGCGGGGCCTACAAGAGACCCAGTACTTC. It translates to CASSVVLRGLQETQYF.

The chain carries TRBV7-2 and TRBJ2-2; 7 bases are shared with TRBD1. CDR1 is SGHTA and CDR2 is FQGNSA in the germline V gene. CDR3 length equals 13 residues. After removal of 11 bases from V and 4 bases from J, the junction contained 7 bases not matched to a gene. This chain's CDR3 is CAGSTGVTGELFF. CDR3 bases: TGTGCCGGGTCAACAGGGGTCACCGGGGAGCTGTTTTTT.

For this clone: One end of the junction fails to match germline, which may point to a read error. This rearrangement joins TRBV2 to TRBJ1-4; 10 bases line up with TRBD1. Germline V gene data show CDR1 as SNHLY and CDR2 as FYNNEI. CDR3 length: 9 residues. The CDR3 coding sequence is TGTGCCATCCGGGACAGGGGCATTTTT. It is translated as CAIRDRGIF.

This clone appeared a few times. The genes are TRBV4-2 and TRBJ1-5; D is uncertain. Trimming stripped 0 bases from V and 5 bases from J, with 14 bases between. The CDR3 is made up of 16 amino acids. The germline V gene encodes CDR1 LGHNA and CDR2 YNFKEQ. The CDR3 sequence is CASSQEKESWYQPQHF. Here the CDR3 DNA reads TGTGCCAGCAGCCAAGAAAAAGAGTCGTGGTATCAGCCCCAGCATTTT.

The chain combines TRBV19 with TRBJ2-3, with 9 positions matching TRBD1. CDR1 LNHDA and CDR2 SQIVND come from the germline V gene (reference sequence). The CDR3 length is 13 residues. After removal of 7 bases from V and 6 bases from J, the junction contained 5 bases not matched to a gene. This CDR3 is CASTRDRVDTQYF. The CDR3 DNA reads TGTGCCAGTACCCGGGACAGGGTCGATACGCAGTATTTT.

The chain links TRBV19 to TRBJ2-6; 7 bases map to TRBD1. Germline trimming cut 1 base from V and 4 bases from J; bases unmatched to any gene: 7. Looked up from germline, CDR1 is LNHDA and CDR2 is SQIVND (reference sequence). The CDR3 is made up of 17 amino acids. In nucleotides, the CDR3 is TGTGCCAGTAGTATAGGCGGCAGGGGGTCCGGGGCCAACGTCCTGACTTTC. Translation gives CASSIGGRGSGANVLTF.

The V call is TRBV10-3, the J call TRBJ2-7; 8 bases fit TRBD1. The CDR3 contains 15 residues. With V trimmed by 2 bases and J by 5 bases, 8 bases remained unmatched. From germline, CDR1 is ENHRY and CDR2 SYGVKD. CDR3 sequence reads: CAISEDRGRVNEQYV. The CDR3 nucleotides read TGTGCCATCAGTGAGGACAGGGGAAGGGTTAACGAGCAGTACGTC.